This record concerns one TCR beta chain sequence. The antigen is undetermined. These data belong to a study of cytomegalovirus exposure and HLA in healthy donors. Study-wide points: In an earlier analysis, about 87% or about 30%: the productive usage of most TCR beta V segments. What was likely a sequencing artifact was a cluster of highly shared sequence variants. The authors enumerated over 150 TCR beta chains as linked to cytomegalovirus. According to reports, the classifier identified cytomegalovirus status with high specificity and sensitivity.

PCR used 60 Vbeta primers and 13 Jbeta primers. Using immunoSEQ multiplex PCR, the repertoire was profiled, and TCRdb retains in-frame clones only, with some absent. The table has 85,000 to 100,000 clones, more than 65% seen once. The CDR3 has 13 amino acids. CDR1 is MGHDK, CDR2 SYGVNS, per germline. The junction had 1 base not matched to a gene; V was cut back by 4 bases and J by 10 bases. What was sequenced was PBMCs. V and J are TRBV25-1 and TRBJ2-1; 13 nucleotides line up with TRBD2. This sequence was found in a human donor in good health. Here the CDR3 DNA reads TGTGCCAGCAGTGGGGGACTAGCGGGAGAGCAGTTCTTC. Protein product: CASSGGLAGEQFF.